This T cell receptor (beta chain) was found in a study of shared T cell receptors in the human thymus (dated by TCRdb to the early 2020s). Some background on the complete study: The study examined how self-reactive, shared T-cell receptor alpha chains are generated in the human thymus.

Turning to this clone: There is no known antigen for this receptor. No much larger clonotype is one base removed from it; base qualities were not supplied.

The library came from the immunoSEQ multiplex PCR assay. This is the immuneACCESS table as TCRdb keeps it, with only in-frame sequences that have V and J called. A part of the clones is gone; compared with another copy, unresolved V genes explain less than half, and the rest is unexplained. The sample table shows approximately 760,000 clones, and roughly 85% are seen once. Over 0.008% of the sample lies in the top ten. This sample was shared with a second study, whose subject was human thymus T cells. That second report states: The donors were immunologically healthy infants in Finland who had open corrective cardiac surgery for congenital heart defects. The thymus tissue came from surgical resects taken out during corrective cardiac surgery. Both the thymic and the peripheral blood repertoires appeared to show biased V and J gene segment usage. Highly overlapping thymic TCR repertoires among unrelated individuals were reported in the related research. The study described the TCR alpha and beta repertoires in under 10 infant thymus samples and four matching peripheral blood samples. Donor ages ranged from about 7 to 244 days, and the cohort comprised roughly 6 male and a couple of female infants. After being mechanically released from the tissue, thymocytes were kept at -70 degrees C in pellets of roughly 10-30 million cells. A QIAsymphony instrument was used to extract genomic DNA from frozen cell pellets. Using the immunoSEQ multiplex PCR assay, the TCRB and TCRAD loci were amplified from a standardized quantity of quality-controlled genomic DNA. Amplicons spanned the V(D)J region at a length sufficient to cover the CDR3 and identify V and J genes. Amplicon sequencing was performed on an Illumina platform through the commercial immunoSEQ service. Primer bias and sequencing errors were corrected using previously described methods, and TCRAD and TCRB definitions followed the IMGT database. Analysis of the repertoires was done with immunoSEQ Analyzer 3.0 and VDJTools and included basic statistics, V/J segment usage, diversity estimates, rarefaction and pairwise overlap. Diversity was estimated using the Chao1, ChaoE, Efron-Thisted, Shannon and inverse Simpson indices, and was also estimated on datasets down-sampled to the size of the smallest sample. Repertoire overlap used strict matching of CDR3 nucleotide sequence, V gene and J gene, with Jaccard-based multidimensional scaling clustering. On average, thymus samples gave 750,000 to 950,000 unique TCRB clonotypes, whereas blood samples gave about 84,000.

This clonotype was sampled from a girl less than two years old with a congenital heart defect. Donor details come from another sample of the same person, matched by shared clones. The specimen was thymocytes.

The CDR3 region reads CASSTRRLGGNTIYF. The DNA sequence reads TGTGCCAGTAGTACCAGACGACTTGGGGGAAACACCATATATTTT. The rearrangement combines TRBV19 with TRBJ1-3; no D segment can be confidently identified. The junction carries 14 bases between V and J, which are trimmed by 4 bases and 4 bases respectively. The CDR3 holds 15 amino acids from the cysteine to the phenylalanine. Left in the record is the CDR3 DNA by itself, 45 bases read in frame from the first base. Taken from the germline V gene (reference sequence), the CDR1 and CDR2 loops are LNHDA and SQIVND.